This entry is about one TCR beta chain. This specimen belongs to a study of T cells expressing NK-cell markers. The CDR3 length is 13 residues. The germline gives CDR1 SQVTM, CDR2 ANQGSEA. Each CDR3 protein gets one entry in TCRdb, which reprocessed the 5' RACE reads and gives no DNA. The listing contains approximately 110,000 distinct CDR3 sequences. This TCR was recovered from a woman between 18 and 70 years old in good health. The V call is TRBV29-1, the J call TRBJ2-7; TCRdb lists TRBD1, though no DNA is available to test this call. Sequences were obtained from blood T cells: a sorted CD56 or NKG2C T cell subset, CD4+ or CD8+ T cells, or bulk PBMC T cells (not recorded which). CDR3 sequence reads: CSAQGAPTYEQYF.